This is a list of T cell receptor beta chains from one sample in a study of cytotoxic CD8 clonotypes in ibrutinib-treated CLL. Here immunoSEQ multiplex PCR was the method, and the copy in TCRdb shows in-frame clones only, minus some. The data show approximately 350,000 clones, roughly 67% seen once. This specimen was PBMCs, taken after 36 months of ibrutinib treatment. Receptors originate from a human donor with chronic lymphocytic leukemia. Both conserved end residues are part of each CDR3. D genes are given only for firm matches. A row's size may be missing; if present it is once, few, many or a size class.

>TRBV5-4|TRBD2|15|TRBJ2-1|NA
TGTGCCAGCAGCTACGAAGCGGGGGGGTTCAGTGAGCAGTTCTTC
CASSYEAGGFSEQFF
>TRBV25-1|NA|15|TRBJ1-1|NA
TGTGCCAGCAGGAACTCGGCAGGGCTAAACACTGAAGCTTTCTTT
CASRNSAGLNTEAFF
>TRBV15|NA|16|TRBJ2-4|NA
TGTGCCACCAGCAGAGTAGCAGGTCTAGCCAAAAACATTCAGTACTTC
CATSRVAGLAKNIQYF
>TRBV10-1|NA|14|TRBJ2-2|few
TGCGCCAGCAGTGAGTACAGGGACACCGGGGAGCTGTTTTTT
CASSEYRDTGELFF
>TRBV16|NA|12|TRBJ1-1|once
TGTGCCAGCAGCCTAGTCCAGCCTGAAGCTTTCTTT
CASSLVQPEAFF
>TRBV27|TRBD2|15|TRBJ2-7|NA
TGTGCCAGCAGTCCCGGACTAGGAGTCCCCTACGAGCAGTACTTC
CASSPGLGVPYEQYF
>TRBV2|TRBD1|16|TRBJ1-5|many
TGTGCCAGCAGGGACAGGGGTATCCTAGACCATCAGCCCCAGCATTTT
CASRDRGILDHQPQHF
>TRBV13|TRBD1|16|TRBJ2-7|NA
TGTGCCAGCAGCTGGGGGCGAGGGACAGGCTCCTACGAGCAGTACTTC
CASSWGRGTGSYEQYF
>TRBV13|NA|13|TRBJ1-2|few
TGTGCCAGCAGCTTATTGACTCAGGTTGGCTACACCTTC
CASSLLTQVGYTF
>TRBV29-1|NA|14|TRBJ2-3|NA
TGCAGCGTTGTGGAGGATTTCGGCACAGATACGCAGTATTTT
CSVVEDFGTDTQYF
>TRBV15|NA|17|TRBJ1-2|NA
TGTGCCACCAGCCCGGAACAGGGAATTTGGGCTAACTATGGCTACACCTTC
CATSPEQGIWANYGYTF
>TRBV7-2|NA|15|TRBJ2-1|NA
TGTGCCAGCAGCTTAGAGCTTCTTCGGCCCAATGAGCAGTTCTTC
CASSLELLRPNEQFF
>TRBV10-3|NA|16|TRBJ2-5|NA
TGTGCCTCCCGAGGGGACCTTGGCGGAATGCAAGAGACCCAGTACTTC
CASRGDLGGMQETQYF
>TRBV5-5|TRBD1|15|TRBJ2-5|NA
TGTGCCAGCAGCCCGGGGACAGGGATACAAGAGACCCAGTACTTC
CASSPGTGIQETQYF
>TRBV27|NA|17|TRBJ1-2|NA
TGTGCCAGCCTCCATACGGACAGCCTTTATATCTACTATGGCTACACCTTC
CASLHTDSLYIYYGYTF
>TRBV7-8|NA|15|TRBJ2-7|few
TGTGCCAGCAGCTTAGGGGCTAGTGGATCCTACGAGCAGTACTTC
CASSLGASGSYEQYF
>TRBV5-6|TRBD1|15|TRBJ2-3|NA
TGTGCCAGCAGCGCGGGACAGGGGGTCACAGATACGCAGTATTTT
CASSAGQGVTDTQYF
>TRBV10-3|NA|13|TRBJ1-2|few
TGTGCCATCAGTGGTTCGACTAACTATGGCTACACCTTC
CAISGSTNYGYTF
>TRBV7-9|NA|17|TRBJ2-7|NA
TGTGCCAGCAGCCCGTACCGCATGCCACCTCAGGGGTACGAGCAGTACTTC
CASSPYRMPPQGYEQYF
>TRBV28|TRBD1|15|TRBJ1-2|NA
TGTGCCAGCAGTGCAGGGACAGCGTCTAACTATGGCTACACCTTC
CASSAGTASNYGYTF
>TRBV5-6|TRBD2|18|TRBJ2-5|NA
TGTGCCAGCAGCGGGGAGCGGGAGTACCGGCCCCTCTGGGAGACCCAGTACTTC
CASSGEREYRPLWETQYF
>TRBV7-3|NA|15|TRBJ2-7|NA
TGTGCCAGCAGCTTTTCCCCGGCCGGATCCTACGAGCAGTACTTC
CASSFSPAGSYEQYF
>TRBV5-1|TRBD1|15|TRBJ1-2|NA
TGCGCCAGCAGCTCCCAGGGGGGGTTTAGCTATGGCTACACCTTC
CASSSQGGFSYGYTF
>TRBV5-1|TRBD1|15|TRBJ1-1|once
TGCGCCAGCAGCTCCTTTGGACAGGGAAATGCTGAAGCTTTCTTT
CASSSFGQGNAEAFF
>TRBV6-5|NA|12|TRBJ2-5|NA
TGTGCCAGCACGGAACCGGGACTCCTTCAGTACTTC
CASTEPGLLQYF
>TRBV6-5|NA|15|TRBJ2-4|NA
TGTGCCAGCAGTTACTTTAGGACACCAAAAAACATTCAGTACTTC
CASSYFRTPKNIQYF
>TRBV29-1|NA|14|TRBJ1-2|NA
TGCAGCGTTGAAGATCAGGGTCTTGACTATGGCTACACCTTC
CSVEDQGLDYGYTF
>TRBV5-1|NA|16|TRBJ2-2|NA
TGCGCCAGCAGCTTGGTGGCTGGCCGGCACACCGGGGAGCTGTTTTTT
CASSLVAGRHTGELFF
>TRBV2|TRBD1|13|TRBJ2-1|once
TGTGCCAGCAGTTTGACAGGGGGTAATGAGCAGTTCTTC
CASSLTGGNEQFF
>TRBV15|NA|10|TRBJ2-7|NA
TGTGCCACCAGTTCGTACGAGCAGTACTTC
CATSSYEQYF
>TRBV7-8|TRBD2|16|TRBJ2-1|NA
TGTGCCAGCAGCTTAAGAGCGGGGGGACCCTACAATGAGCAGTTCTTC
CASSLRAGGPYNEQFF
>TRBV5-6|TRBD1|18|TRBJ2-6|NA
TGTGCCAGCAGCTTGGACAGGGGGGCCTTCTCTGGGGCCAACGTCCTGACTTTC
CASSLDRGAFSGANVLTF
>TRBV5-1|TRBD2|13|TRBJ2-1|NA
TGCGCCAGCAGCCGAGCGGGGGCCGATGAGCAGTTCTTC
CASSRAGADEQFF
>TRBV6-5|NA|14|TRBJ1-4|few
TGTGCCAGCAGTTACGGTGCAACTAATGAAAAACTGTTTTTT
CASSYGATNEKLFF
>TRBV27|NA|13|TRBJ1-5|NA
TGTGCCAGCAGTCGACAGTTTAATCAGCCCCAGCATTTT
CASSRQFNQPQHF
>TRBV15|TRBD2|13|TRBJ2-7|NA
TGTGCCACCAGCAGTGGACTAGCGCGCGAGCAGTACTTC
CATSSGLAREQYF
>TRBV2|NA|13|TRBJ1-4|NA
TGTGCCAGCACCTTGGTCGAGGGTGAAAAACTGTTTTTT
CASTLVEGEKLFF
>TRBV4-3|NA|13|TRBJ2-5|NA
TGCGCCAGCAGCCAAGAACAGAAAGAGACCCAGTACTTC
CASSQEQKETQYF
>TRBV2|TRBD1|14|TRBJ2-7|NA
TGTGCCAGCAGAAGACAGGGGAGCTCCTACGAGCAGTACTTC
CASRRQGSSYEQYF
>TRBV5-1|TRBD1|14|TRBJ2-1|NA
TGCGCCAGCAGCGGCCGGGACAGTCACAATGAGCAGTTCTTC
CASSGRDSHNEQFF
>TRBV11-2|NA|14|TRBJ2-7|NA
TGTGCCAGCAGCTTGCGCCCGGTAACCTACGAGCAGTACTTC
CASSLRPVTYEQYF
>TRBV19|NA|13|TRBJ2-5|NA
TGTGCCAGTGCTACGGGCCAGAGTGAGACCCAGTACTTC
CASATGQSETQYF
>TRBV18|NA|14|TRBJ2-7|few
TGTGCCAGCTCACCACACCAACTGACATACGAGCAGTACTTC
CASSPHQLTYEQYF
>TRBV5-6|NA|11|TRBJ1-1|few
TGTGCCAGCAGCTTTGACAGTGAAGCTTTCTTT
CASSFDSEAFF